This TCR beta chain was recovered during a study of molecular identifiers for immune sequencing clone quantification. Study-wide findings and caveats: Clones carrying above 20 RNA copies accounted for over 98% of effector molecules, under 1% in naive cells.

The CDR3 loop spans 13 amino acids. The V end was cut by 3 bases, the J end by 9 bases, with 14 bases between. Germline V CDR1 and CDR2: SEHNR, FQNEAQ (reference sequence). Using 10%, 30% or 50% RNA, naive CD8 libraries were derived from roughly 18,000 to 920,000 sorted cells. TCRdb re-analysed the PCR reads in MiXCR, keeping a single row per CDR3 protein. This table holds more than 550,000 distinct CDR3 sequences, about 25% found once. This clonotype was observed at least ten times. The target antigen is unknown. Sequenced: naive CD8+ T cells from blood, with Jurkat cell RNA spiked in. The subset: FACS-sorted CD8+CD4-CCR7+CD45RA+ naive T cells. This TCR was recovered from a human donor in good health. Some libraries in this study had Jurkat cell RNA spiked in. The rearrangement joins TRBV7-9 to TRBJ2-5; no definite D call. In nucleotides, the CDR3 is TGTGCCAGCAGCTTTTCGAGTTCTTCGGCCCAGTACTTC. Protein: CASSFSSSSAQYF.